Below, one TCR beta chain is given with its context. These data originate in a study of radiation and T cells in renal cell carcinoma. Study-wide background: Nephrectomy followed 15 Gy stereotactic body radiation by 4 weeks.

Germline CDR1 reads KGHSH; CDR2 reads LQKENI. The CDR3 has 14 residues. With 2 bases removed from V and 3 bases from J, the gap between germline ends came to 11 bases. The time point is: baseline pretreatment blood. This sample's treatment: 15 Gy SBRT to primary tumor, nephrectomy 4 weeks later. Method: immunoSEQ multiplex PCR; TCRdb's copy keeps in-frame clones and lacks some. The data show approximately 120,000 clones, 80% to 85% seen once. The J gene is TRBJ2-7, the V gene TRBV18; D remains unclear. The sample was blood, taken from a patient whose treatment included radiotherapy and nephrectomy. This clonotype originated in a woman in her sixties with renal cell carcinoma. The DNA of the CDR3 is TGTGCCAGCTCACCAGGGCAGCAACGCTACGAGCAGTACTTC. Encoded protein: CASSPGQQRYEQYF.